Detailed here is one T cell receptor beta chain. Clones were sequenced by immunoSEQ multiplex PCR, and TCRdb holds only the in-frame ones, with some missing. The sample lists about 170,000 clones; 82% were seen once. This entry is derived from a study of blood T cell repertoires in COVID-19. Germline V gene data show CDR1 as SQVTM and CDR2 as ANQGSEA. Trimming cost V 5 bases and J 3 bases, with 16 bases left between them. The CDR3 is made up of 14 amino acids. The sequence was obtained from an elderly woman with acute or convalescent COVID-19. The rearrangement links TRBV29-1 to TRBJ1-2; the D is unclear. Sequenced material: peripheral blood. The CDR3: CSVPGGPRYYGYTF. Written as DNA, the CDR3 is TGCAGCGTTCCTGGCGGGCCGCGCTACTATGGCTACACCTTC.